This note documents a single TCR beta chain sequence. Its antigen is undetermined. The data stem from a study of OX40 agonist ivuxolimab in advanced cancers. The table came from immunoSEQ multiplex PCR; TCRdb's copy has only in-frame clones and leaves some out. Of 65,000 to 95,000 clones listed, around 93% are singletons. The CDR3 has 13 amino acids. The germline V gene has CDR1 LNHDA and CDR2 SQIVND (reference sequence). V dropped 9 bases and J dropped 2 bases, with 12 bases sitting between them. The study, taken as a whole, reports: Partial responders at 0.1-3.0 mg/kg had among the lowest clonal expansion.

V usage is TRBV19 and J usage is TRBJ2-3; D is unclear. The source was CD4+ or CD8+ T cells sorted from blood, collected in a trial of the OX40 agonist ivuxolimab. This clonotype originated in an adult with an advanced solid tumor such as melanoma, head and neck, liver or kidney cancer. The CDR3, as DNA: TGTGCCAGCAAGCAGATACTCACAGATACGCAGTATTTT. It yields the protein CASKQILTDTQYF.